A selection of T cell receptor beta chains follows, all from one sample in a study of shared clonotypes between healthy human individuals. Libraries were prepared by immunoSEQ multiplex PCR; TCRdb keeps only in-frame clonotypes and omits some of them. The table shows 1.5 million to 2.5 million clones, with less than 95% occurring only once. The sequenced material came from naive CD8+ T cells sorted from blood. These TCRs come from a man aged 18 to 30 in good health. The CDR3 runs from the conserved cysteine through the conserved F or W. The D gene is left open where the match is weak. A row's size may be missing; if present it is once, few, many or a size class.

d_call: -
j_call: TRBJ2-1
clone_size: -
v_call: TRBV30
cdr3_aa: CAWSVSGPNEQFF

d_call: -
j_call: TRBJ1-1
clone_size: -
v_call: TRBV11-2
cdr3_aa: CASSLGGEAFF

d_call: -
j_call: TRBJ2-6
clone_size: -
v_call: TRBV2
cdr3_aa: CASSEAGVISGANVLTF

d_call: TRBD2
j_call: TRBJ2-1
clone_size: once
v_call: TRBV7-8
cdr3_aa: CASSLGLAGASSYNEQFF

d_call: -
j_call: TRBJ2-3
clone_size: -
v_call: TRBV2
cdr3_aa: CASSLLSTDTQYF

d_call: -
j_call: TRBJ1-3
clone_size: -
v_call: TRBV6-5
cdr3_aa: CASSYLPARDGNTIYF

d_call: -
j_call: TRBJ1-1
clone_size: -
v_call: TRBV4-1
cdr3_aa: CASSQDLRAGSEAFF

d_call: -
j_call: TRBJ1-1
clone_size: -
v_call: TRBV9
cdr3_aa: CASSVDSVMNTEAFF

d_call: -
j_call: TRBJ1-1
clone_size: -
v_call: TRBV7-8
cdr3_aa: CASSPRGVGTEAFF

d_call: -
j_call: TRBJ2-7
clone_size: -
v_call: TRBV6-4
cdr3_aa: CASMGGQEVSEQYF

d_call: TRBD1
j_call: TRBJ2-7
clone_size: -
v_call: TRBV27
cdr3_aa: CASSWGTGDGYEQYF

d_call: -
j_call: TRBJ2-3
clone_size: -
v_call: TRBV5-4
cdr3_aa: CASSFLLGTDTQYF

d_call: -
j_call: TRBJ1-6
clone_size: -
v_call: TRBV6-5
cdr3_aa: CASSWRGSNSPLHF

d_call: -
j_call: TRBJ2-4
clone_size: -
v_call: TRBV11-2
cdr3_aa: CASSHSGTTRAKNIQYF

d_call: -
j_call: TRBJ1-5
clone_size: -
v_call: TRBV7-2
cdr3_aa: CASSLIGGPQHF

d_call: -
j_call: TRBJ2-7
clone_size: -
v_call: TRBV10-1
cdr3_aa: CASSYGTKYYEQYF

d_call: TRBD1
j_call: TRBJ2-1
clone_size: -
v_call: TRBV7-6
cdr3_aa: CATGQGRSEQFF

d_call: -
j_call: TRBJ1-5
clone_size: once
v_call: TRBV5-6
cdr3_aa: CASSGAGTPEPQHF

d_call: TRBD1
j_call: TRBJ2-7
clone_size: -
v_call: TRBV7-9
cdr3_aa: CASSSLPGQGWNEQYF

d_call: TRBD2
j_call: TRBJ2-2
clone_size: -
v_call: TRBV7-8
cdr3_aa: CASSQWTSGNTGELFF

d_call: -
j_call: TRBJ1-5
clone_size: -
v_call: TRBV7-9
cdr3_aa: CASSPLFSNQPQHF

d_call: -
j_call: TRBJ2-7
clone_size: -
v_call: TRBV6-1
cdr3_aa: CASSARGGAYEQYF

d_call: TRBD1
j_call: TRBJ1-2
clone_size: -
v_call: TRBV7-9
cdr3_aa: CASHSTGDYGYTF

d_call: -
j_call: TRBJ1-4
clone_size: -
v_call: TRBV30
cdr3_aa: CAWGFDSFNEKLFF

d_call: -
j_call: TRBJ2-3
clone_size: -
v_call: TRBV9
cdr3_aa: CASSVRNREDTQYF

d_call: -
j_call: TRBJ1-1
clone_size: -
v_call: TRBV18
cdr3_aa: CASSPPGGDGTEAFF

d_call: -
j_call: TRBJ2-3
clone_size: -
v_call: TRBV2
cdr3_aa: CASMEGAGADTQYF

d_call: TRBD2
j_call: TRBJ2-1
clone_size: once
v_call: TRBV9
cdr3_aa: CASSASGGGSVTNEQFF

d_call: -
j_call: TRBJ1-1
clone_size: -
v_call: TRBV7-2
cdr3_aa: CASSLEANTEAFF

d_call: -
j_call: TRBJ1-3
clone_size: -
v_call: TRBV28
cdr3_aa: CASSFTATKTSGNTIYF

d_call: -
j_call: TRBJ2-1
clone_size: -
v_call: TRBV21-1
cdr3_aa: CASSSTGTSANEQFF

d_call: -
j_call: TRBJ1-2
clone_size: -
v_call: TRBV4-1
cdr3_aa: CASSQDDGNYGYTF

d_call: -
j_call: TRBJ1-2
clone_size: -
v_call: TRBV9
cdr3_aa: CASNLGANYGYTF

d_call: -
j_call: TRBJ2-2
clone_size: -
v_call: TRBV6-5
cdr3_aa: CASSREYLYTGELFF

d_call: -
j_call: TRBJ2-5
clone_size: -
v_call: TRBV2
cdr3_aa: CASISRQPTTETQYF

d_call: -
j_call: TRBJ2-7
clone_size: -
v_call: TRBV6-1
cdr3_aa: CASRVLEVSYEQYF

d_call: TRBD1
j_call: TRBJ1-1
clone_size: -
v_call: TRBV19
cdr3_aa: CASSPGQGITEAFF

d_call: -
j_call: TRBJ2-5
clone_size: -
v_call: TRBV6-5
cdr3_aa: CASTNPLDGEETQYF

d_call: TRBD2
j_call: TRBJ2-3
clone_size: -
v_call: TRBV28
cdr3_aa: CASSLDSTSGGADTQYF

d_call: -
j_call: TRBJ2-7
clone_size: -
v_call: TRBV7-2
cdr3_aa: CASSSRGGSYEQYF

d_call: TRBD2
j_call: TRBJ2-7
clone_size: -
v_call: TRBV27
cdr3_aa: CASSYSGGGSYEQYF

d_call: -
j_call: TRBJ2-2
clone_size: once
v_call: TRBV10-3
cdr3_aa: CAISDPQSVVGELFF

d_call: -
j_call: TRBJ2-7
clone_size: -
v_call: TRBV30
cdr3_aa: CAWSRSSLPYEQYF

d_call: -
j_call: TRBJ2-1
clone_size: -
v_call: TRBV15
cdr3_aa: CATQGVSSYNEQFF

d_call: -
j_call: TRBJ2-3
clone_size: -
v_call: TRBV6-6
cdr3_aa: CASSSGISATDTQYF

d_call: TRBD1
j_call: TRBJ2-7
clone_size: once
v_call: TRBV30
cdr3_aa: CAWSVTGGEQYF

d_call: -
j_call: TRBJ1-6
clone_size: few
v_call: TRBV27
cdr3_aa: CASSLRQSPDSPLHF

d_call: TRBD1
j_call: TRBJ2-5
clone_size: -
v_call: TRBV30
cdr3_aa: CAWEAGGTQYF

d_call: TRBD1
j_call: TRBJ2-5
clone_size: -
v_call: TRBV6-5
cdr3_aa: CASSYWQGAQETQYF

d_call: -
j_call: TRBJ2-6
clone_size: -
v_call: TRBV27
cdr3_aa: CASSLSQGSWANVLTF

d_call: -
j_call: TRBJ2-7
clone_size: -
v_call: TRBV5-4
cdr3_aa: CASSFGTSGDEQYF

d_call: -
j_call: TRBJ2-7
clone_size: -
v_call: TRBV28
cdr3_aa: CASTVGGGSYEQYF

d_call: -
j_call: TRBJ1-5
clone_size: -
v_call: TRBV6-4
cdr3_aa: CASSEVPNQPQHF

d_call: -
j_call: TRBJ1-5
clone_size: -
v_call: TRBV7-9
cdr3_aa: CASSLGGVDQPQHF